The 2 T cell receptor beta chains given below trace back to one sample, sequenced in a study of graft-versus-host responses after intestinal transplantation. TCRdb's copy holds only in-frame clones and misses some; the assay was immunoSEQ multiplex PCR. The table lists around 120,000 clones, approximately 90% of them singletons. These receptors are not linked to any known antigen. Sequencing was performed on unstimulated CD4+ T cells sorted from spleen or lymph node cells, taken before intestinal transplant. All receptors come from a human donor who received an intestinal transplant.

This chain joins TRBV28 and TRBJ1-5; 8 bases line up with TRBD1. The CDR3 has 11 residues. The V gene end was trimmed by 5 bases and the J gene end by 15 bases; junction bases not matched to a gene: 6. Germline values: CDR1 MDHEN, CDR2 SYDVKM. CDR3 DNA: TGTGCCAGCAGTCCCGGACAGGGAGGGCATTTT. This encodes CASSPGQGGHF.

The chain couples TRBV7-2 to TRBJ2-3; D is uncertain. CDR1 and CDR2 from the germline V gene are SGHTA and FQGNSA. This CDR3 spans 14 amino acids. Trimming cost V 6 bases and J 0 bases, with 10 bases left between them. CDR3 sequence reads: CASRRLSSTDTQYF. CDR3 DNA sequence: TGTGCCAGCAGGCGTCTCTCTAGCACAGATACGCAGTATTTT.